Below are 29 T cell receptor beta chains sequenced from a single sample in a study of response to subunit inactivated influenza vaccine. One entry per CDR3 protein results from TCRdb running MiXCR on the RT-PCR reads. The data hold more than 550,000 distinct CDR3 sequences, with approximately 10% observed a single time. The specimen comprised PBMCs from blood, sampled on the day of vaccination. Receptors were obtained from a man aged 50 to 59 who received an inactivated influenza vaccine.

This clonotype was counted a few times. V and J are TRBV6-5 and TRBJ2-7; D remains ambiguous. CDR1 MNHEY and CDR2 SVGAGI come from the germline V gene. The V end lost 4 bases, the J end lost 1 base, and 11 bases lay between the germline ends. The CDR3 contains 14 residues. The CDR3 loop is CASSWAGPSYEQYF. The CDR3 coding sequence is TGTGCCAGCAGTTGGGCTGGTCCGTCCTACGAGCAGTACTTC.

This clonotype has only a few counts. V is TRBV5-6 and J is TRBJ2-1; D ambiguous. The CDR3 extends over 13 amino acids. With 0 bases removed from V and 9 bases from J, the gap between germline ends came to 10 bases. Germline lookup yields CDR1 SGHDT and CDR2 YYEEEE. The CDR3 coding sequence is TGTGCCAGCAGCTTGGCCGCCCGCCTTGAGCAGTTCTTC. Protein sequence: CASSLAARLEQFF.

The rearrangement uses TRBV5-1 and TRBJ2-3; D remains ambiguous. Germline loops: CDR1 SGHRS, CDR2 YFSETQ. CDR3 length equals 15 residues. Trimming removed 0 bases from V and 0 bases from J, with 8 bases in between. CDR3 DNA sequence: TGCGCCAGCAGCTTGGCTGAGGCTAGCACAGATACGCAGTATTTT. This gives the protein CASSLAEASTDTQYF.

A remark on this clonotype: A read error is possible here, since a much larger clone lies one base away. The DNA for the CDR3 is TGTGCCAGCAGTTTCGGCGGGGGGGCGAGCGTGGAGCTGTTTTTT. Its protein product is CASSFGGGASVELFF. V is TRBV28 and J is TRBJ2-2; 9 positions agree with TRBD2. Germline CDR1 reads MDHEN; CDR2 reads SYDVKM. The CDR3 totals 15 residues. Losses at the gene ends were 3 bases for V and 10 bases for J; bases not matched to a gene: 9.

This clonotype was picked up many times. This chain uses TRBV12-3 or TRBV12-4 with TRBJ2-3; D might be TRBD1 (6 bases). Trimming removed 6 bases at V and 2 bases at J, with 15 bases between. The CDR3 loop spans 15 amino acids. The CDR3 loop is CASRLSGAPTDTQYF. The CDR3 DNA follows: TGTGCCAGCAGACTCTCAGGGGCTCCCACAGATACGCAGTATTTT.

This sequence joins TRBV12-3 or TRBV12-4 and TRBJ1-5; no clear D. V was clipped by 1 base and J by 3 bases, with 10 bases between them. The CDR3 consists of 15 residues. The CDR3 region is CASSLVGAPNQPQHF. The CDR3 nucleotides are TGTGCCAGCAGTTTAGTCGGCGCACCCAATCAGCCCCAGCATTTT.

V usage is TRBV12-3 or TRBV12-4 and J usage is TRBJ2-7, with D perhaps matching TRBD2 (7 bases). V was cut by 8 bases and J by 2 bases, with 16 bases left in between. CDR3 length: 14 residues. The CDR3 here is CASGIMGGPYEQYF. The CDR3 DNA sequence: TGTGCCAGCGGTATAATGGGGGGGCCCTACGAGCAGTACTTC.

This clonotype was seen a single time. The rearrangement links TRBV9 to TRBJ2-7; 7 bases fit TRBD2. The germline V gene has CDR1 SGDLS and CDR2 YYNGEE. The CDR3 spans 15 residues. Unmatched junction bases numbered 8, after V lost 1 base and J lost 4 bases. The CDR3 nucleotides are TGTGCCAGCAGCGTATCCTGGGGGGGTTGGTACGAGCAGTACTTC. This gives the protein CASSVSWGGWYEQYF.

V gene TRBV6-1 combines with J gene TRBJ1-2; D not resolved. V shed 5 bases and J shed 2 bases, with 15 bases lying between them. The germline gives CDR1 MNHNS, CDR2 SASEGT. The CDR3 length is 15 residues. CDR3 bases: TGTGCCAGCAGTCCTTCTTCGGCAGCGAACTATGGCTACACCTTC. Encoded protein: CASSPSSAANYGYTF.

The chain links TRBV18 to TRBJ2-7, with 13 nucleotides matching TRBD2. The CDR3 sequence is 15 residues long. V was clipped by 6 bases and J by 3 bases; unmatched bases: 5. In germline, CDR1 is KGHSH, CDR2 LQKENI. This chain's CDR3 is CASSPGTSGDYEQYF. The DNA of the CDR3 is TGTGCCAGCTCGCCCGGGACTAGCGGGGACTACGAGCAGTACTTC.

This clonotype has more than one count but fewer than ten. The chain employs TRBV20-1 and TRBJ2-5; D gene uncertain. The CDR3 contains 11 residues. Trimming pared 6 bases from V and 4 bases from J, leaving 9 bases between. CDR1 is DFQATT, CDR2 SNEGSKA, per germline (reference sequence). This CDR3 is CSAAYRETQYF. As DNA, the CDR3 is TGCAGTGCCGCATATAGAGAGACCCAGTACTTC.

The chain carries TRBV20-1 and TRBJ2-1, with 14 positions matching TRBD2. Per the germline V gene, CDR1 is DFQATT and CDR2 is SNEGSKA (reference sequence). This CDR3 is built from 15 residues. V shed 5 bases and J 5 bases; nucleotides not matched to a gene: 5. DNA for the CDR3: TGCAGTGCTGTCGGACTAGCGGGAGGCAACAATGAGCAGTTCTTC. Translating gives CSAVGLAGGNNEQFF.

The CDR3 region is CAISENAGQGFEKLFF. The DNA of the CDR3 is TGTGCCATCAGTGAGAACGCCGGACAGGGTTTCGAAAAACTGTTTTTT. The rearrangement links TRBV10-3 to TRBJ1-4, with 8 bases lining up with TRBD1. CDR1 is ENHRY, CDR2 SYGVKD, per germline. V trimming: 2 bases; J trimming: 8 bases; junction bases outside the gene matches: 10. There are 16 residues in the CDR3.

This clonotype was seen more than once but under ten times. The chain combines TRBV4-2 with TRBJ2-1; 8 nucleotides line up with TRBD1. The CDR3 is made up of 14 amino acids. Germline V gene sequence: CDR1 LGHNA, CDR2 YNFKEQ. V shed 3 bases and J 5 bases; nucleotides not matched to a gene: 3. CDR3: CASSHKTGDNEQFF. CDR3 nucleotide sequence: TGTGCCAGCAGCCACAAGACAGGGGACAATGAGCAGTTCTTC.

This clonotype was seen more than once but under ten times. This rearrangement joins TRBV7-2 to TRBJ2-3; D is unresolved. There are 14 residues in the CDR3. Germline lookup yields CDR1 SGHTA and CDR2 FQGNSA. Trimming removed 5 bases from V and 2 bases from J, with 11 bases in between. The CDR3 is CASSTGGPTDTQYF. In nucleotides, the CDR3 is TGTGCCAGCAGCACTGGCGGACCCACAGATACGCAGTATTTT.

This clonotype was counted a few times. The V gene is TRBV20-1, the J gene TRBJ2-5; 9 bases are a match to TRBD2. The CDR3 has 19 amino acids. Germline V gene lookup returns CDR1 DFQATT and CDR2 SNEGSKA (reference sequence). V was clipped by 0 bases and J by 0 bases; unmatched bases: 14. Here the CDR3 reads CSARDGWGSSGENQETQYF. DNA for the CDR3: TGCAGTGCTAGAGATGGCTGGGGGTCTAGCGGGGAAAACCAAGAGACCCAGTACTTC.

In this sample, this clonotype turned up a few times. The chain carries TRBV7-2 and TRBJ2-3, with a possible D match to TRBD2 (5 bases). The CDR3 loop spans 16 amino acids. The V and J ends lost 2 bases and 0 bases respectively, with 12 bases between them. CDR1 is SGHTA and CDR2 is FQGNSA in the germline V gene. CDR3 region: CASSLMARTSTDTQYF. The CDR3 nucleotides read TGTGCCAGCAGCTTAATGGCTAGGACTAGCACAGATACGCAGTATTTT.

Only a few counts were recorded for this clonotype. CDR3 region: CATSAAINWDSYEQYF. CDR3 DNA sequence: TGTGCCACCAGCGCAGCTATAAACTGGGACAGCTACGAGCAGTACTTC. This chain uses TRBV15 with TRBJ2-7, with 7 bases matching TRBD1. The CDR3 covers 16 residues. Germline V gives CDR1 LNHNV, CDR2 YYDKDF (reference sequence). Trimming cost V 5 bases and J 3 bases; bases outside gene matches: 13.

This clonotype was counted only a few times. The CDR3 region is CAIRAGSDTQYF. CDR3 nucleotides: TGTGCCATCAGGGCAGGGTCAGATACGCAGTATTTT. The rearrangement joins TRBV10-3 to TRBJ2-3; perhaps TRBD1 as D (5 bases). This CDR3 region has 12 residues. The germline V gene encodes CDR1 ENHRY and CDR2 SYGVKD. V was trimmed by 6 bases and J by 4 bases, leaving 8 bases between them.

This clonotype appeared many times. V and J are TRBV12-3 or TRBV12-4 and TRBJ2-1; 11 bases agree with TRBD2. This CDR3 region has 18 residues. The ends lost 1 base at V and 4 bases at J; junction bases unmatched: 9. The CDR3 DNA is TGTGCCAGCAGTTTAGGCACTAGCGGGAGAAGAACTTACAATGAGCAGTTCTTC. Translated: CASSLGTSGRRTYNEQFF.

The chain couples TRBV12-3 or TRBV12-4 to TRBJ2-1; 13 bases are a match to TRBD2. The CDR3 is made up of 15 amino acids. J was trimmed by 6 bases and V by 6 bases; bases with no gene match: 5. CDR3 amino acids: CASRLAGGPLNEQFF. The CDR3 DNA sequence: TGTGCCAGCAGACTAGCGGGAGGGCCCCTCAATGAGCAGTTCTTC.

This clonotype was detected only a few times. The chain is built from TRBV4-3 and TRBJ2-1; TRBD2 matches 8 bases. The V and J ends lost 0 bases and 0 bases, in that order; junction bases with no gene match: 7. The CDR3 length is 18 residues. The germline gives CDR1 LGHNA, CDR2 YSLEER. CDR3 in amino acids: CASSQDSAGGNSYNEQFF. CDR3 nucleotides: TGCGCCAGCAGCCAAGACTCTGCGGGGGGTAACTCCTACAATGAGCAGTTCTTC.

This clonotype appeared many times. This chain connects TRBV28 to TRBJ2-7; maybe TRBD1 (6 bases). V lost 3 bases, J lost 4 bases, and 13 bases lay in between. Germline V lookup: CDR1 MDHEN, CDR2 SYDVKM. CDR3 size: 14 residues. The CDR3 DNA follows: TGTGCCAGCAGTTTGGGATACAGGGAATACGAGCAGTACTTC. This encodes CASSLGYREYEQYF.

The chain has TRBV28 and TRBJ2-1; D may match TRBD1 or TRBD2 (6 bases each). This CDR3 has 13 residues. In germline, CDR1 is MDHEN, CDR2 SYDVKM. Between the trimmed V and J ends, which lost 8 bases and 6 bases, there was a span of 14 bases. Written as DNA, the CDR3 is TGTGCCAGCGTGGGGGGCGTCAGCAATGAGCAGTTCTTC. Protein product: CASVGGVSNEQFF. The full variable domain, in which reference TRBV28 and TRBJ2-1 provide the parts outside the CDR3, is DVKVTQSSRYLVKRTGEKVFLECVQDMDHENMFWYRQDPGLGLRLIYFSYDVKMKEKGDIPEGYSVSREKKERFSLILESASTNQTSMYLCASVGGVSNEQFFGPGTRLTVL.

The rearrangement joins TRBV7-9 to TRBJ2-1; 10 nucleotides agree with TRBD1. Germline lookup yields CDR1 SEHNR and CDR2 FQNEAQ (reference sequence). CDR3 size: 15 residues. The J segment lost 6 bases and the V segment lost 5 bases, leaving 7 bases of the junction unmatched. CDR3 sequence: CASSPTGGSSNEQFF. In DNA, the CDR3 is TGTGCCAGCAGCCCGACAGGGGGCTCCAGCAATGAGCAGTTCTTC.

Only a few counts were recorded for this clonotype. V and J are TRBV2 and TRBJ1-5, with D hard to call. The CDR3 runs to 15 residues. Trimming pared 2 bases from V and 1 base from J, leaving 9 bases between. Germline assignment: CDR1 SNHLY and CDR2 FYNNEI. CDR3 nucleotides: TGTGCCAGCAGTGAAAATGGACTGAGCAATCAGCCCCAGCATTTT. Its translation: CASSENGLSNQPQHF.

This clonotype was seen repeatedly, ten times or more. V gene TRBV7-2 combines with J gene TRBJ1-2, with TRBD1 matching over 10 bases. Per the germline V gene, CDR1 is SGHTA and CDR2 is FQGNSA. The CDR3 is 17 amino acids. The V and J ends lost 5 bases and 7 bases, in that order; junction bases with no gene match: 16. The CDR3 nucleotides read TGTGCCAGCAGCGGAAGAGGACAGGGGGATTTCTATCGTGGCTACACCTTC. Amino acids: CASSGRGQGDFYRGYTF.

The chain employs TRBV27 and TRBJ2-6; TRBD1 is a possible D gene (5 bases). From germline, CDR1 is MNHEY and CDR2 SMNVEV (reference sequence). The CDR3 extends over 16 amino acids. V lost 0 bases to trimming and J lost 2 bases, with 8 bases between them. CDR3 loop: CASSLSAGTGANVLTF. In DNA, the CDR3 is TGTGCCAGCAGTTTATCAGCAGGGACTGGGGCCAACGTCCTGACTTTC.

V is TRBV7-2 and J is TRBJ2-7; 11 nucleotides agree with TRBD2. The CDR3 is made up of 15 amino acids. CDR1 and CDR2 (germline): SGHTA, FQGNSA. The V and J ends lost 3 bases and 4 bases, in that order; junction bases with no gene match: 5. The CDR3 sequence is CASSFTSGGGYEQYF. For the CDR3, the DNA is TGTGCCAGCAGCTTTACTAGCGGGGGAGGGTACGAGCAGTACTTC.